This TCR beta chain derives from a study of blood T cell repertoires in COVID-19. Study-wide context: Researchers got acute and convalescent COVID-19 samples from the United States, Italy and Spain.

Some clones are missing from TCRdb's copy, which holds only in-frame ones; the method was immunoSEQ multiplex PCR. The table has some 390,000 clones, roughly 90% seen once; the top ten hold less than 2%. J gave up 5 bases and V 1 base, and 8 bases lay outside the gene matches. The CDR3 length is 15 residues. Germline-derived CDR1 and CDR2 are SQVTM and ANQGSEA. This chain links TRBV29-1 with TRBJ2-3; 8 bases line up with TRBD1. The TCR comes from a woman aged 40 to 50 with COVID-19, enrolled during active disease. The material sequenced was peripheral blood. The CDR3 DNA sequence: TGCAGCGTTGAAGGGCGGCAGGGGGCAAGAGATACGCAGTATTTT. Protein: CSVEGRQGARDTQYF.